This is a list of T cell receptor beta chains from one sample in a study of cytomegalovirus exposure and HLA in healthy donors. Clones were read by immunoSEQ multiplex PCR, and TCRdb kept only the in-frame ones, dropping some. The table includes under 140,000 clones, more than 65% detected once. The sample comprised PBMCs. The origin of the receptors is a young man in good health and CMV-seropositive. Each CDR3 is given with its conserved first and last residue. The D gene is left open where the match is weak. Rows give clone size only sometimes, using once, few, many, or a class for an expanded clone.

j_call | clone_size | cdr3_length | v_call | d_call | cdr3_nt | cdr3_aa
TRBJ1-2 | few | 16 | TRBV28 | NA | TGTGCCAGCAGTTTTGCCGGGATCGGACTTAACTATGGCTACACCTTC | CASSFAGIGLNYGYTF
TRBJ2-6 | NA | 14 | TRBV10-3 | NA | TGTGCCATCAGTGAATTTACTGGGGCCAACGTCCTGACTTTC | CAISEFTGANVLTF
TRBJ2-4 | NA | 11 | TRBV6-5 | NA | TGTGCCAGCTCGGGTAAAAACATTCAGTACTTC | CASSGKNIQYF
TRBJ1-6 | few | 14 | TRBV9 | NA | TGTGCCAGCAGCGTCGGGGAGGGCAGTTCACCCCTCCACTTT | CASSVGEGSSPLHF
TRBJ1-6 | NA | 15 | TRBV27 | NA | TGTGCCAGCAGTTATGGCCGGACCGTGGGAGGACCCCTCCACTTT | CASSYGRTVGGPLHF
TRBJ2-2 | once | 16 | TRBV4-3 | TRBD1 | TGCGCCAGCAGCCGTGGACAGGATTTGAACACCGGGGAGCTGTTTTTT | CASSRGQDLNTGELFF
TRBJ2-5 | few | 14 | TRBV30 | NA | TGTGCCTGGAGCCCAGGGTTGACCCAAGAGACCCAGTACTTC | CAWSPGLTQETQYF
TRBJ1-2 | NA | 14 | TRBV30 | NA | TGTGCCTGGAGTTCACGGAGGAGTCCCTATGGCTACACCTTC | CAWSSRRSPYGYTF
TRBJ2-3 | once | 12 | TRBV19 | NA | TGTGCCACTCAACCTCGCGCAGATACGCAGTATTTT | CATQPRADTQYF
TRBJ2-5 | NA | 14 | TRBV4-3 | TRBD2 | TGCGCCAGCAGCCAAGAGGGGGAGGGTAAGACCCAGTACTTC | CASSQEGEGKTQYF
TRBJ1-5 | NA | 13 | TRBV30 | NA | TGTGCCTGGAGGGGCGGGCACAATCAGCCCCAGCATTTT | CAWRGGHNQPQHF
TRBJ1-3 | NA | 14 | TRBV19 | TRBD1 | TGTGCCGGACAGGGGCCGCCCTCTGGAAACACCATATATTTT | CAGQGPPSGNTIYF
TRBJ1-5 | NA | 14 | TRBV19 | NA | TGTGCCGGGTCCCCGGGGGGGAGCAATCAGCCCCAGCATTTT | CAGSPGGSNQPQHF